The T cell receptor (beta chain) described here comes from a study of lymphopenia after photon versus proton radiotherapy. Using immunoSEQ multiplex PCR, the repertoire was profiled, and TCRdb retains in-frame clones only, with some absent. Of 150,000 to 200,000 clones listed, around nine tenths are singletons. General observations from the study: Relative stability marked proton patients; photon patients lost diversity and naive cells. After the lymphocyte nadir, photon-treated repertoires showed oligoclonal expansion, especially of CD8+ Temra cells.

The junction had 7 bases not matched to a gene; V was cut back by 6 bases and J by 3 bases. This CDR3 comprises 14 residues. The germline gives CDR1 MNHEY, CDR2 SVGAGI. Notes on this clone: Its antigen is as yet unknown.

This receptor was taken from a man aged 50 to 59 with gastric cancer. The sequencing here drew on peripheral blood, taken from a patient treated with photon-based radiotherapy. The chain links TRBV6-5 to TRBJ2-7; 8 positions agree with TRBD2. The CDR3 DNA follows: TGTGCCAGCAGCCCCGGACTAGCTCGCTACGAGCAGTACTTC. It encodes CASSPGLARYEQYF.